This is a list of T cell receptor beta chains from one sample in a study of memory CD4+ T cells and cytomegalovirus serostatus. TCRdb's table, derived via immunoSEQ multiplex PCR, lists solely in-frame clones and lacks some. The sample yields 45,000 to 60,000 clones, around four fifths seen once. Sequenced sample: memory CD4+ T cells from blood. These receptors came from an adult in good health and CMV-seropositive. Both conserved end residues are part of each CDR3. Fields, in order: D gene, clone size, V gene, J gene, CDR3 DNA, CDR3 protein. D genes are given only for firm matches. Clone size is not always given. Where it is, it says once, few, many or a class for expanded clones.

>TRBD2|.|TRBV13|TRBJ2-7
TGTGCCAGCAGTCATACTATCCGCGTAGCGGGAGGGAGAGAGCAGTACTTC
CASSHTIRVAGGREQYF
>.|.|TRBV10-3|TRBJ2-1
TGTGCCATCAGTGAGTCCGGGGATGAGCAGTTCTTC
CAISESGDEQFF
>.|.|TRBV5-1|TRBJ1-2
TGCGCCAGCAGCTTGGGGCAGACGGCGGACTATGGCTACACCTTC
CASSLGQTADYGYTF
>.|.|TRBV11-2|TRBJ2-5
TGTGCCAGCAGCTTAGTGGGACCCCAGGCCCAGTACTTC
CASSLVGPQAQYF
>TRBD2|.|TRBV6-6|TRBJ2-7
TGTGCCAGCAGTTACCTAGCGGGAGCGAAAGCCTACGAGCAGTACTTC
CASSYLAGAKAYEQYF
>TRBD2|.|TRBV19|TRBJ2-1
TGTGCCAGTAGCGGACTAGCGGGGTCATCCTACAATGAGCAGTTCTTC
CASSGLAGSSYNEQFF
>.|.|TRBV4-3|TRBJ2-5
TGCGCCAGCAGCCAAACGACCCTCCAAGAGACCCAGTACTTC
CASSQTTLQETQYF
>.|.|TRBV28|TRBJ2-5
TGTGCCAGCAGTTATTTTCCCCGGCGAGAGAAAAAGACCCAGTACTTC
CASSYFPRREKKTQYF
>.|.|TRBV18|TRBJ2-7
TGTGCCAGCTCACCAATGCAGGATGGAGTTTCCTACGAGCAGTACTTC
CASSPMQDGVSYEQYF
>TRBD1|.|TRBV10-3|TRBJ2-7
TGTGCCATCAGGGACAGGGTCGTATACGAGCAGTACTTC
CAIRDRVVYEQYF
>.|once|TRBV7-2|TRBJ2-7
TGTGCCAGCAGCCCGGACGGGTTCTACGAGCAGTACTTC
CASSPDGFYEQYF
>TRBD2|.|TRBV6-1|TRBJ2-7
TGTGCCGTCCAGGGCGGGCTAGCGGGGAACTACGAGCAGTACTTC
CAVQGGLAGNYEQYF